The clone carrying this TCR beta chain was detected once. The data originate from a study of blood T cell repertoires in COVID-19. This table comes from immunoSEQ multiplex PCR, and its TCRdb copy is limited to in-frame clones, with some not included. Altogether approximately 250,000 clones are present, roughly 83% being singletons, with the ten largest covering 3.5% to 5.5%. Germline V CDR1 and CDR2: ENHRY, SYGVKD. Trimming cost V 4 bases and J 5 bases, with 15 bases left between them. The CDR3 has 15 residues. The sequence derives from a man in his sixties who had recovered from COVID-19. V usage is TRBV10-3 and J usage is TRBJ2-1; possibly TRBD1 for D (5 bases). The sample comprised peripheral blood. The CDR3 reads CAISGGWAGNNEQFF. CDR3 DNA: TGTGCCATCAGTGGGGGTTGGGCAGGGAACAATGAGCAGTTCTTC.